The 3 T cell receptor beta chains listed next were all sequenced from one sample in a study of blood T cell repertoires in COVID-19. Libraries were prepared by immunoSEQ multiplex PCR; TCRdb keeps only in-frame clonotypes and omits some of them. The sample carries about 72,000 clones, around 90% recorded once. The sequencing sample was made of peripheral blood. These receptors came from a man between 50 and 59 years old with acute or convalescent COVID-19.

This chain connects TRBV3-1 (or the pseudogene TRBV3-2) to TRBJ1-5; D unresolved. The CDR3 spans 13 residues. The V end was cut by 0 bases, the J end by 11 bases, with 11 bases between. In germline, CDR1 is LGHDT, CDR2 YNNKEL (reference sequence). The CDR3 DNA reads as TGTGCCAGCAGCCAAGAAGTCCGGGGAGCCCAGCATTTT. Translation: CASSQEVRGAQHF.

This chain joins TRBV6-5 and TRBJ1-1; 10 bases map to TRBD1. Germline V gene lookup returns CDR1 MNHEY and CDR2 SVGAGI. This CDR3 is 16 amino acids long. Trimming at V came to 4 bases and at J to 4 bases, leaving 9 bases not matched to a gene. CDR3 protein: CASSSRDRGSSTEAFF. The CDR3 nucleotides are TGTGCCAGCAGTTCACGGGACAGGGGTTCCAGCACTGAAGCTTTCTTT.

This chain uses TRBV3-1 (or the pseudogene TRBV3-2) with TRBJ2-5, with a possible D match to TRBD2 (5 bases). The CDR3 is 13 amino acids. Trimming removed 2 bases at V and 7 bases at J, with 11 bases between. From germline, CDR1 is LGHDT and CDR2 YNNKEL (reference sequence). The CDR3 DNA sequence: TGTGCCAGCAGCCAACCCCCTCGGGGGACCCAGTACTTC. Translating it yields CASSQPPRGTQYF.